The 19 T cell receptor beta chains below all came from one sample that was sequenced in a study of cytomegalovirus exposure and HLA in healthy donors (dated by TCRdb to between 2016 and 2019). The library was prepared using the immunoSEQ multiplex PCR assay. A mixture of 60 forward primers for TCR Vbeta segments and 13 reverse primers for TCR Jbeta segments was used in the multiplex PCR. Imported from immuneACCESS, the table was reduced by TCRdb to in-frame sequences with V and J called. These copies leave out some clones; in studies compared against another copy, an unresolved V gene accounts for under half, and the cause of the remainder is not known. Counted in this sample were about 82,000 clones; more than 60% of them appeared once. Under 15% of the sample is held by the ten biggest clonotypes. The sequencing sample was made of PBMCs. These receptors were obtained from a human donor in good health.

This chain uses TRBV6-5 with TRBJ2-3, with D maybe TRBD1 (5 bases). The CDR3 has 14 residues. CDR1 is MNHEY, CDR2 SVGAGI, per germline. V was trimmed by 6 bases and J by 8 bases, leaving 18 bases between them. The CDR3 is CASRIKGSQGTQYF. CDR3 DNA sequence: TGTGCCAGCAGGATTAAAGGTAGCCAGGGTACGCAGTATTTT.

This sequence joins TRBV10-1 and TRBJ2-5; no clear D. The J call may be wrong; the DNA end is better matched by TRBJ2-7. The CDR3 loop spans 15 amino acids. Germline loops: CDR1 WNHNN, CDR2 SYGVQD (reference sequence). Here the CDR3 DNA reads TGCGCCAGCAGTGACCCCGGAGTATCCCAGTACGAGCAGTACTTC. It codes for CASSDPGVSQYEQYF.

V gene TRBV27 combines with J gene TRBJ2-3; TRBD2 matches 15 bases. J gave up 4 bases and V 6 bases, and 8 bases lay outside the gene matches. The V gene's germline CDR1 is MNHEY and CDR2 SMNVEV (reference sequence). The CDR3 consists of 17 residues. The CDR3 sequence: CASSVGLAGGYADTQYF. Here the CDR3 DNA reads TGTGCCAGCAGCGTAGGACTAGCGGGGGGGTACGCAGATACGCAGTATTTT.

This clone was observed many times. The V and J genes are TRBV4-3 and TRBJ2-3; 12 bases line up with TRBD2. The junction had 2 bases not matched to a gene; V was cut back by 0 bases and J by 4 bases. CDR3 length: 16 residues. In germline, CDR1 is LGHNA, CDR2 YSLEER. CDR3 sequence reads: CASSQDLAGGPDTQYF. CDR3 coding DNA: TGCGCCAGCAGCCAAGATCTAGCGGGGGGGCCAGATACGCAGTATTTT.

The chain has TRBV11-2 and TRBJ1-2; the D gene is possibly TRBD1 (5 bases). CDR3 length equals 14 residues. Germline CDR1 reads SGHAT; CDR2 reads FQNNGV. The V and J ends lost 4 bases and 8 bases respectively, with 17 bases between them. The CDR3 coding sequence is TGTGCCAGCAGCTCCGACACCCAGGGCGGCGGCTACACCTTC. Protein: CASSSDTQGGGYTF.

In this sample, this clone turned up a few times. The chain has TRBV6-5 and TRBJ1-1; TRBD1 matches 7 bases. V lost 6 bases, J lost 13 bases, and 17 bases stayed unmatched. CDR1 and CDR2 (germline): MNHEY, SVGAGI. The CDR3 totals 14 residues. The CDR3 nucleotides read TGTGCCAGCAGCCGGGACAGCCGGGGTGTGGAGGGTTTCTTT. Amino acids: CASSRDSRGVEGFF.

The J gene is TRBJ2-3, the V gene TRBV5-4, with 11 bases fitting TRBD2. CDR1 and CDR2 (germline): SGHNT, YYREEE (reference sequence). V dropped 1 base and J dropped 10; count of bases not matched to a gene: 17. The CDR3 extends over 18 amino acids. Here the CDR3 DNA reads TGTGCCAGCAGCTTGTCTAGCGGGGGGCCGGTCAGGAGGGGGCCGCAGTATTTT. Translation: CASSLSSGGPVRRGPQYF.

The chain uses TRBV7-2 and TRBJ2-7; D not resolved. Germline V gene data show CDR1 as SGHTA and CDR2 as FQGNSA. With 3 bases removed from V and 3 bases from J, the gap between germline ends came to 9 bases. This CDR3 contains 13 residues. CDR3 sequence: CASSFHTSYEQYF. The CDR3 DNA is TGTGCCAGCAGCTTCCACACAAGCTACGAGCAGTACTTC.

On this clone: The same CDR3 arises from other DNA sequences in this sample as well. The chain employs TRBV29-1 and TRBJ2-7; a possible D gene is TRBD1 (5 bases). Germline CDR1 SQVTM, CDR2 ANQGSEA. The CDR3 is made up of 12 amino acids. The ends were cut back, 3 bases at V and 3 bases at J, with 9 bases in the middle. CDR3 residues: CSVEVQDYEQYF. For the CDR3, the DNA is TGCAGCGTTGAGGTACAGGACTACGAGCAGTACTTC.

The chain links TRBV27 to TRBJ2-7; TRBD1 is a possible D gene (6 bases). From germline, CDR1 is MNHEY and CDR2 SMNVEV (reference sequence). V lost 5 bases and J 5 bases, leaving 19 bases between the germline ends. This CDR3 is 15 amino acids long. CDR3 coding DNA: TGTGCCAGCAGTCCCTCCCGGACAGAGGACCACGAGCAGTACTTC. This codes for CASSPSRTEDHEQYF.

As to this clone: The junction shows a germline mismatch at one end, possibly a read error. The V and J genes are TRBV5-1 and TRBJ1-5, with D unclear. CDR1 is SGHRS, CDR2 YFSETQ, per germline. The CDR3 runs 13 residues. CDR3: CASSLFGDQPQNF. The CDR3 region has the DNA TGCGCCAGCAGCTTGTTCGGGGATCAGCCCCAGAATTTT.

J is TRBJ1-1 and V is TRBV6-4, with unresolved D. The CDR3 is 13 residues long. Looked up from germline, CDR1 is MRHNA and CDR2 is SNTAGT. V was shortened by 2 bases and J by 0 bases, with 4 bases between the two germline ends. CDR3 in amino acids: CASSDTVNTEAFF. CDR3 DNA: TGTGCCAGCAGTGACACAGTGAACACTGAAGCTTTCTTT.

The V call is TRBV5-1, the J call TRBJ2-3; 12 nucleotides match TRBD2. This CDR3 comprises 18 residues. The V segment lost 5 bases and the J segment 0 bases; nucleotides outside the gene matches: 10. CDR1 is SGHRS and CDR2 is YFSETQ in the germline V gene. CDR3 sequence: CASSYKPSGGASTDTQYF. CDR3 coding DNA: TGCGCCAGCAGTTATAAACCTAGCGGGGGGGCTAGCACAGATACGCAGTATTTT.

This clone was observed a few times. Other DNA sequences in the sample encode the same CDR3. The rearrangement joins TRBV30 to TRBJ1-5, with D possibly being TRBD1 (6 bases). The CDR3 sequence is 13 residues long. Germline values: CDR1 GTSNPN, CDR2 SVGIG (reference sequence). Trimming removed 3 bases at V and 4 bases at J, with 10 bases between. CDR3 in amino acids: CAWSRDNNQPQHF. The CDR3 nucleotides read TGTGCCTGGAGCCGGGACAATAATCAGCCCCAGCATTTT.

The chain employs TRBV5-1 and TRBJ1-1; no clear D gene. V was shortened by 0 bases and J by 5 bases, with 11 bases between the two germline ends. The germline CDR1 and CDR2 sequences are SGHRS and YFSETQ. The CDR3 extends over 14 amino acids. Here the CDR3 DNA reads TGCGCCAGCAGCTTGGTCCCAGGTGCGACTGAAGCTTTCTTT. Its protein product is CASSLVPGATEAFF.

The chain combines TRBV10-1 with TRBJ2-3; 9 bases map to TRBD1. With 3 bases clipped from V and 4 bases from J, the junction kept 2 bases outside the gene matches. The CDR3 is 14 amino acids. CDR1 WNHNN and CDR2 SYGVQD come from the germline V gene (reference sequence). The CDR3 protein is CASSEGQGPDTQYF. The CDR3 bases are TGCGCCAGCAGTGAAGGACAGGGGCCAGATACGCAGTATTTT.

The CDR3 loop is CASSLTSGDRETQYF. CDR3 DNA: TGTGCCAGCAGCTTGACTAGCGGGGATCGAGAGACCCAGTACTTC. The rearrangement uses TRBV5-6 and TRBJ2-5; 10 bases line up with TRBD2. The germline CDR1 and CDR2 sequences are SGHDT and YYEEEE. The J segment lost 4 bases and the V segment lost 1 base, leaving 4 bases of the junction unmatched. CDR3 length equals 15 residues.

The V call is TRBV5-4, the J call TRBJ1-6, with no clear D. The V gene's germline CDR1 is SGHNT and CDR2 YYREEE (reference sequence). The CDR3 length is 14 residues. The germline V and J ends were trimmed by 1 base and 4 bases, with 6 bases remaining between them. The CDR3 sequence is CASSLRDYNSPLHF. CDR3 in DNA: TGTGCCAGCAGCTTGCGGGATTATAATTCACCCCTCCACTTT.

V and J are TRBV28 and TRBJ2-1; tentatively, D is TRBD1 (6 bases). The CDR3 totals 13 residues. The V end was cut by 5 bases, the J end by 14 bases, with 19 bases between. The germline V gene has CDR1 MDHEN and CDR2 SYDVKM. The CDR3 region is CASSNPVGAQEFF. CDR3 in DNA: TGTGCCAGCAGTAACCCAGTGGGGGCCCAGGAGTTCTTC.